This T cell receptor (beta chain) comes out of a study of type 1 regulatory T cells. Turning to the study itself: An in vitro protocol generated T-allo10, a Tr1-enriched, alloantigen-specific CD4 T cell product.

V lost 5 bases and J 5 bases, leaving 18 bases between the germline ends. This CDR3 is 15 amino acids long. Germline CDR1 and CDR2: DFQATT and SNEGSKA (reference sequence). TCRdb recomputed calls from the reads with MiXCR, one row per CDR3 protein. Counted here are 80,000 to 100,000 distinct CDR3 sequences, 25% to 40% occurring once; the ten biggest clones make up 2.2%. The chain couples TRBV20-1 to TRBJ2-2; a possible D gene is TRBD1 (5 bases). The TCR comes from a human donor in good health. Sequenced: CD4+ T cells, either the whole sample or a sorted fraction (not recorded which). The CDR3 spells CSAPLVGARTGELFF. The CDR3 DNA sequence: TGCAGTGCTCCCCTGGTTGGGGCGCGGACCGGGGAGCTGTTTTTT.